Sequencing of this T cell receptor (beta chain) was carried out in a study of blood T cell repertoires in COVID-19. Overall study: Donors in the United States, Italy and Spain gave samples during acute or convalescent COVID-19.

This clone was seen more than once but under ten times. The protocol was immunoSEQ multiplex PCR, while the TCRdb copy is restricted to in-frame clones and leaves out a portion. Of about 180,000 clones in the sample, roughly four fifths were seen once. Patients from Seattle were sampled longitudinally, starting during active infection. CDR3 length: 15 residues. Germline assignment: CDR1 SGHVS and CDR2 FNYEAQ. With 5 bases clipped from V and 0 bases from J, the junction kept 6 bases outside the gene matches. What was sequenced was peripheral blood. This sequence originates from a woman in her 70s with COVID-19, enrolled during active disease. The chain uses TRBV7-6 and TRBJ2-7, with TRBD1 identical over 8 bases. For the CDR3, the DNA is TGTGCCAGCAGCGCTCAGACAGGGGCCTCCTACGAGCAGTACTTC. This encodes CASSAQTGASYEQYF.